Sequencing of this TCR beta chain was carried out in a study of T-cell reconstitution after alpha-beta-depleted transplantation in children. Germline CDR1 DFQATT, CDR2 SNEGSKA (reference sequence). This CDR3 spans 18 amino acids. Trimming took off 5 bases at V and 0 bases at J, with 26 bases between the two ends. Preparing the TCRbeta library involved the use of unique molecular identifiers. TCRdb ran MiXCR on the PCR reads and lists one entry per CDR3 protein. The data contain about 400,000 distinct CDR3 sequences, over 20% of them singletons. This clonotype was seen many times. This specimen consisted of PBMCs from the stem cell graft donor, obtained from the stem cell graft. The origin of this receptor is a human donor who donated a stem cell graft to a child with acute myeloid leukemia. The V and J genes are TRBV20-1 and TRBJ2-7, with D possibly being TRBD2 (6 bases). This CDR3 reads CSAAAYSRSSVSSYEQYF. The CDR3 nucleotides read TGCAGTGCTGCAGCCTACTCTCGTTCTAGCGTCAGCTCCTACGAGCAGTACTTC.